Listed here are 7 T cell receptor beta chains from one sample, sequenced in a study of blood T cell repertoires in COVID-19. TCRdb's copy holds only in-frame clones and misses some; the assay was immunoSEQ multiplex PCR. The table records roughly 210,000 clones, around 86% of them present only once. Sequenced: PBMCs or T cells enriched from blood (not recorded which). These receptors all stem from a man under 40 in a cohort exposed to, infected with or recovered from COVID-19 (not recorded which).

The genes are TRBV27 and TRBJ2-7; tentative D call: TRBD1 (6 bases). The V gene lost 8 bases and the J gene lost 1 base, with 12 bases spanning the gap. Per germline, CDR1 MNHEY and CDR2 SMNVEV (reference sequence). This CDR3 is 13 amino acids long. CDR3 sequence: CASAYQGSYEQYF. The CDR3, as DNA: TGTGCCAGCGCTTATCAGGGGTCCTACGAGCAGTACTTC.

The gene calls are TRBV18 and TRBJ2-7; 7 positions match TRBD2. V lost 5 bases, J lost 3 bases, and 13 bases stayed unmatched. The CDR3 totals 16 residues. Germline V gene lookup returns CDR1 KGHSH and CDR2 LQKENI. The CDR3, as DNA: TGTGCCAGCTCAAATCTAGCGGCCCGATTGAACTACGAGCAGTACTTC. It is translated as CASSNLAARLNYEQYF.

The chain is built from TRBV30 and TRBJ2-3; 10 bases line up with TRBD2. V lost 0 bases, J lost 1 base, and 13 bases stayed unmatched. The germline V gene has CDR1 GTSNPN and CDR2 SVGIG (reference sequence). The CDR3 spans 19 residues. CDR3 DNA: TGTGCCTGGAGTGTGGGGCTAGCGGGAGATCCGACCGGCACAGATACGCAGTATTTT. Translated: CAWSVGLAGDPTGTDTQYF.

This clone has a single count. This rearrangement joins TRBV28 to TRBJ2-5; no reliable D call. Between the trimmed V and J ends, which lost 6 bases and 1 base, there was a span of 12 bases. This CDR3 contains 14 residues. Germline CDR1 and CDR2: MDHEN and SYDVKM. The CDR3 DNA is TGTGCCAGCAGCACAGACCGTTTCCAAGAGACCCAGTACTTC. Amino acids: CASSTDRFQETQYF.

The V and J genes are TRBV14 and TRBJ1-1, with 7 bases lining up with TRBD1. Germline loops: CDR1 SGHDN, CDR2 FVKESK. The CDR3 runs to 18 residues. Trimming took 3 bases from V and 0 from J; bases not matched to a gene: 13. The CDR3 here is CASSQRALSGGLNTEAFF. CDR3 in DNA: TGTGCCAGCAGCCAGAGGGCCCTGTCAGGGGGGTTGAACACTGAAGCTTTCTTT.

To note about this clone: Distinct nucleotide sequences in the sample also encode this CDR3. The chain recombines TRBV7-3 with TRBJ2-7, with a possible D match to TRBD1 (6 bases). The CDR3 has 14 amino acids. The V gene's germline CDR1 is SGHTA and CDR2 FQGTGA. Trimming stripped 2 bases from V and 6 bases from J, with 14 bases between. CDR3 region: CASSLWDKASEQYF. The CDR3 nucleotides read TGTGCCAGCAGCTTATGGGACAAAGCGAGCGAGCAGTACTTC. The whole variable domain, remainder taken from reference TRBV7-3 and TRBJ2-7, is GAGVSQTPSNKVTEKGKYVELRCDPISGHTALYWYRQSLGQGPEFLIYFQGTGAADDSGLPNDRFFAVRPEGSVSTLKIQRTERGDSAVYLCASSLWDKASEQYFGPGTRLTVT.

V is TRBV7-9 and J is TRBJ2-2; a possible D gene is TRBD1 (5 bases). The V and J ends lost 1 base and 7 bases respectively, with 7 bases between them. CDR1 SEHNR and CDR2 FQNEAQ come from the germline V gene (reference sequence). The CDR3 totals 13 residues. CDR3 coding DNA: TGTGCCAGCAGCTTAGAGACAGTCGGGGAGCTGTTTTTT. Translating gives CASSLETVGELFF.